This entry describes one T cell receptor (beta chain). Its target is unknown. This CDR3 contains 16 residues. The ends lost 1 base at V and 4 bases at J; junction bases unmatched: 5. Germline CDR1 is MNHEY and CDR2 is SVGAGI. There were only Caucasian adults among the donors, and all lived in Nashville, Tennessee. The repertoire was sequenced with immunoSEQ multiplex PCR; TCRdb's copy has only in-frame clones and lacks some. In the table there are approximately 180,000 clones, 85% to 95% of which are singletons. The data were obtained in a study of shared clonotypes between healthy human individuals. The study, taken as a whole, reports: Shared clonotypes across all four donors exceeded non-shared ones in generation probability. Genetic and exposure-history diversity was limited by the few donors.

The receptor was derived from a woman aged 25 to 39 in good health. V and J are TRBV6-5 and TRBJ1-1, with 11 bases matching TRBD1. Sequencing used naive CD4+ T cells sorted from blood. Stated subset: CD45RA+ positively selected. The CDR3 DNA reads as TGTGCCAGCAGTTACTATGGACAGGGGGCAGGCACTGAAGCTTTCTTT. It codes for CASSYYGQGAGTEAFF.